This entry features one TCR beta chain sequence. Which antigen it targets is not known. At one of its ends the junction is not consistent with the germline gene, which may arise from a read error. The data originate from a study of identical twins (dated by TCRdb to the mid-2010s). In terms of the full investigation: To test whether fetal clonotypes persist, the study used deep sequencing on TCR alpha and beta repertoires from monozygotic twins, unrelated adults of various ages, and cord blood. Replicate twin experiments were performed at different times using different library preparation protocols to rule out contamination.

All donors were healthy Caucasians. The researchers also sequenced three unrelated adults who were not twins: a male aged 18 to 30, a male aged 50 to 60, and a female aged 50 to 60. Miltenyi CD45RO+ enrichment and human naive T-cell isolation kits were used to isolate memory (CD45RO+) and naive T cells from PBMC. The CDR3 runs 16 residues from the cysteine to the phenylalanine. Only CDR3 DNA is held: 48 bases, read in frame from base 1. The receptor library was made with 5' RACE. Instrument on record: Illumina HiSeq 2000. A universal primer binding site was added through template switching, and the final cDNA carried a unique molecular identifier so that TCR cDNA molecules could be counted accurately. Specific primers in the conserved constant-segment region were used to synthesize first-strand cDNA for the TCR alpha and beta chains. To control for contamination, every cDNA library carried two barcodes: a SMART-Mk sample barcode plus Illumina barcodes. TruSeq adapter sequences and Illumina sample barcodes were added in two successive PCR steps. The TCR alpha and beta cDNA libraries were sequenced on the Illumina HiSeq platform using custom primers. Processing in the source paper ran as follows. Unique molecular identifiers were extracted from raw reads with MiGEC, and CDR3 positions were determined with MiXCR. For each individual, recombination models were inferred using an EM algorithm with the repgenHMM and IGoR tools. Shared clonotypes were analyzed with the tcR package in R, and sharing was normalized by the product of cloneset sizes. To study raw recombination without the effects of thymic and clonal selection, out-of-frame nonproductive sequences were analyzed. The public reads were reanalyzed by TCRdb: fastp trimming at Q25, MiXCR alignment, in-frame beta chains only. All rows with the same CDR3 protein become a single entry with the most common DNA and genes. These V and J calls originate from TCRdb's pipeline instead of the authors' own analysis. In all, the sample holds 420,000 or so distinct CDR3 sequences, and approximately 17% of those were seen once. Around 10% of the sample comes from the top ten.

The paper's findings and limits, for the study overall: Because the same donors could not be followed over many years, the conclusions depended on cross-sectional statistical analysis. Compared with coincidental sharing between unrelated individuals, out-of-frame TCR alpha sequences shared between twins showed an excess of sequences with low generation probability. Excess twin sharing in beta out-of-frame sequences was weaker because fewer shared sequences lowered the signal-to-noise ratio. Zero-insertion analyses could be partly confounded by invariant T cells such as MAIT and iNKT, although diverse VJ usage argued against such confounding for most clonotypes. In monozygotic twins, out-of-frame TCR alpha sharing was systematically underestimated by recombination models, although the models agreed with sharing between unrelated individuals. Abundant cord blood beta clonotypes had fewer insertions, young adult naive repertoires showed a similar but weaker trend, and memory repertoires showed no such trend.

Recombination connected TRBV12-3 or TRBV12-4 to TRBJ2-1, and 7 bases in between align with TRBD2. Material for sequencing was naive T cells sorted from blood. The cell subset or site tag for this specimen amounts to: cells isolated with a human naive T-cell isolation kit. This sequence was found in a man over 45 in good health. In nucleotides, the sequence is TGTGCCAGCAGTTTACCAGGAGCGGGGCCCTACAATGAGCAGTTATTC. This sequence encodes CASSLPGAGPYNEQLF.